This T cell receptor beta chain was identified during a study of human CD4 T cells and Enterobacteriaceae (dated by TCRdb to 2020 to 2021). Describing the broader study: Stimulating bacteria were E. coli, K. pneumoniae, E. aerogenes, S. flexneri, S. sonnei, S. typhimurium and S. aureus, heat-inactivated after culture. Beyond this particular receptor, the publication reports: Enterobacteriaceae-reactive repertoires were polyclonal but contained fewer clonotypes than S. aureus- or M. tuberculosis-reactive repertoires, and they co-clustered together. Clonotypes shared across Enterobacteriaceae cultures accounted for roughly 26-55% of unique rearrangements but about 60-95% of templates, whereas sharing with control bacteria was rare.

Proliferating activated T cells were FACS-sorted as CFSE-low CD25+ ICOS+ cells after roughly 6-7 days. Sorted memory CD4+ T cells were CFSE-labeled and cultured at a 2:1 ratio with irradiated autologous monocytes pulsed with antigen. Memory CD4+ T cells, defined as all CD4+ cells other than CD45RA+CCR7+CD95- naive cells, were FACS-sorted on a FACSAria III to a purity of over 95%. Healthy donor blood was obtained from blood donation centers in Switzerland. Total CD4+ T cells and monocytes were enriched by positive selection with CD4 and CD14 magnetic microbeads. CD8+, CD14+, CD16+, CD56+, CD19+ and CD25-bright cells were excluded prior to sorting. Bacteria were heat-inactivated for approximately two hours at 60 degrees C and added at roughly 1.9 particles per monocyte, and M. tuberculosis lysate was used at 2.5 to 3.5 ug/ml. The TCR Vbeta genes were sequenced from CFSE-low memory CD4+ T cells that had proliferated after primary stimulation with Enterobacteriaceae or with control bacteria. Across two independent experiments, two to four different donors were used to analyze each bacteria-reactive repertoire. Isolation of peripheral blood mononuclear cells from donor blood was performed with Ficoll-Paque Plus.

According to the germline V gene (reference sequence), CDR1 reads MNHNY and CDR2 reads SVGAGI. The CDR3, cysteine through phenylalanine, is 13 amino acids long. This entry keeps only the CDR3 DNA: 39 bases, framed from base 1. Trimming at the junction amounts to 8 bases on V and 0 bases on J, and the germline ends lie 7 bases apart. As to this clone: The sample holds no much larger clone one base away, and base qualities are not on file.

The CFSE-low antigen-reactive cultures were sequenced at survey level, which gave a detection sensitivity of one cell in 40,000. Genomic DNA was extracted from cell pellets with the QIAamp DNA Micro Kit, and its quantity and purity were checked by spectrophotometry. Amplification of TCR Vbeta CDR3 regions was performed with the immunoSEQ multiplex PCR assay. The Illumina HiSeq platform was used to sequence the amplicons. Retrieved sequences were 87 nucleotides long and contained the CDR3 region. In the original analysis: A clonotype was defined as a unique productive TCR Vbeta nucleotide sequence, quantified by productive template frequency from ImmunoSEQ Analyzer V3.0. Expanded clonotypes were defined using a threshold set at the top 5th percentile of each repertoire ranked by frequency. The R package fossil was used to compute repertoire overlap as Chao-Jaccard, and the R package MASS was used to visualize the overlap by nonmetric multidimensional scaling. Held by TCRdb, this immuneACCESS table contains in-frame sequences only and omits some clones. Under half of the omission traces to an unresolved V gene where checked; the cause of the rest is unknown. That table supplies the V and J calls and clone size; D and trimming were determined from the DNA. Counted in this sample were around 1,200 clones; roughly a third of them appeared once. The top ten constitute around a third of the sample.

The chain uses TRBV6-6 and TRBJ2-2, with no reliable assignment of the D segment. The sequenced sample consisted of bacteria-reactive CD4+ T cells grown in culture. The sample's cell subset or site, from its label and the paper: CFSE-low proliferating memory CD4 T cells sorted after in vitro stimulation with a heat-inactivated bacterium or M. tuberculosis lysate. This receptor was obtained from a human donor in good health. The CDR3 protein is CASATPNTGELFF. The bases read TGTGCCAGCGCCACCCCGAACACCGGGGAGCTGTTTTTT.